This T cell receptor (beta chain) stems from a study of cytomegalovirus exposure and HLA in healthy donors. Study results and limitations: The only immune exposure information that was available was CMV serostatus. There were about 160 TCR beta chains listed as cytomegalovirus-associated.

Trimming took off 5 bases at V and 0 bases at J, with 11 bases between the two ends. CDR3 length equals 14 residues. Germline loops: CDR1 LNHDA, CDR2 SQIVND (reference sequence). Notes on this clone: What it binds is not known.

The PCR made use of 60 Vbeta and 13 Jbeta primers. Sequencing was performed with immunoSEQ multiplex PCR; in TCRdb, only in-frame clones are kept and a portion is missing. The repertoire has 100,000 to 140,000 clones, 77% of them found once; the top ten carry around 4%. The source of this sequence is a male donor in good health and CMV-seronegative. V usage is TRBV19 and J usage is TRBJ2-7; no definite D call. The sequencing input was PBMCs. The CDR3 here is CASSPQLSSYEQYF. The CDR3 DNA follows: TGTGCCAGTAGTCCGCAATTGAGCTCCTACGAGCAGTACTTC.